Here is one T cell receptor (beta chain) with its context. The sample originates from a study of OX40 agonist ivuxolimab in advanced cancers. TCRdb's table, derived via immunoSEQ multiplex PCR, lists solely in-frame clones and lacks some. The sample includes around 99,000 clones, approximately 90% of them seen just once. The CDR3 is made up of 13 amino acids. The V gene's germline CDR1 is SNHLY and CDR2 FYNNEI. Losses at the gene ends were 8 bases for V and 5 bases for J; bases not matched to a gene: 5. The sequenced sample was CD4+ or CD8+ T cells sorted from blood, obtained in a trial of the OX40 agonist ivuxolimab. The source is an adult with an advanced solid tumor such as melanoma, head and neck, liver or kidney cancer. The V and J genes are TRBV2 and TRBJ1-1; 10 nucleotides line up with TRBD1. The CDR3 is CASDRGRRTEAFF. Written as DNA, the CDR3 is TGTGCCAGCGACAGGGGGCGTAGAACTGAAGCTTTCTTT.